Detailed here is one T cell receptor (beta chain). The antigen is unknown. V lost 5 bases and J lost 4, with 17 bases in between. The CDR3 spans 15 residues. Germline CDR1 reads SGHVS; CDR2 reads FQNEAQ. The data were obtained in a study of T cell responses to AZD1222 COVID-19 vaccine. Study results and limitations: Just a handful of AZD1222 recipients tested seropositive at baseline. Spike-specific TCR breadth and depth were elevated following two AZD1222 doses. Spike-wide coverage was observed for vaccine-associated CD4 TCRs, with dominant responses at 160-218 and 743-854.

Sequenced by immunoSEQ multiplex PCR; TCRdb stores in-frame clones only, minus some. The data contain around 140,000 clones, 85% to 95% of them singletons. The sequences come from peripheral blood, collected after recovery from COVID-19. The V and J genes are TRBV7-8 and TRBJ1-1; D is unresolved. The TCR sequence derives from an adult who had recovered from COVID-19. CDR3 bases: TGTGCCAGCAGCACCCGTGTAGGATCGGGCACTGAAGCTTTCTTT. Translation gives CASSTRVGSGTEAFF.